The 28 T cell receptor beta chains in this list originate from one sample, sequenced in a study of vaccination and CD4 T cells after COVID-19. Cultured CD4+ T-cell DNA underwent Oncomine TCR Beta short-read sequencing. TCRdb re-called the PCR reads through MiXCR, storing one row per CDR3 protein. The table lists around 20,000 distinct CDR3 sequences, approximately 42% of them singletons. Their recognized antigens are unknown. Treatment denoted: approximately 10-day PBMC culture with coronavirus spike peptide pools or control peptides (ViraFEST assay). The starting material was CD4+ T cells from blood, cultured in vitro, obtained before SARS-CoV-2 vaccination. These receptors were obtained from a human donor who had recovered from COVID-19.

This chain uses TRBV24-1 with TRBJ1-5; no firm D call. The CDR3 is 16 residues long. Germline CDR1 is KGHDR and CDR2 is SFDVKD. Between the trimmed V and J ends, which lost 4 bases and 4 bases, there was a span of 16 bases. The CDR3 bases are TGTGCCACCAGTGAAATGGTCCTTCTGGGGAATCAGCCCCAGCATTTT. Translated: CATSEMVLLGNQPQHF.

The chain's CDR3 is CASSLDPLYAGAQQYF. The CDR3 DNA follows: TGTGCCAGCAGCTTAGATCCCCTTTATGCCGGCGCCCAGCAGTACTTC. V usage is TRBV11-2 and J usage is TRBJ2-7; D is undetermined. This CDR3 is 16 amino acids long. Trimming left V 0 bases short and J 8 bases short, with 20 bases between. CDR1 is SGHAT and CDR2 is FQNNGV in the germline V gene.

This clonotype was observed a handful of times. The chain uses TRBV29-1 and TRBJ1-1; 10 bases are shared with TRBD1. The V gene end was trimmed by 6 bases and the J gene end by 6 bases; junction bases not matched to a gene: 13. Germline V gene sequence: CDR1 SQVTM, CDR2 ANQGSEA. CDR3 length: 15 residues. CDR3 sequence (DNA): TGCAGCGTGAGGGTGACAGGGGGCGGAGAAGCTGAAGCTTTCTTT. It translates to CSVRVTGGGEAEAFF.

In this sample, this clonotype turned up a few times. V gene TRBV7-7 combines with J gene TRBJ2-2; 8 nucleotides align to TRBD1. Trimming removed 2 bases from V and 6 bases from J; junction bases left unmatched: 2. The CDR3 totals 14 residues. Germline CDR1 is SSHAT and CDR2 is FNYEAQ (reference sequence). CDR3 loop: CASSLRTGSGELFF. CDR3 sequence (DNA): TGTGCCAGCAGCTTAAGGACAGGGTCCGGGGAGCTGTTTTTT.

The V gene is TRBV15, the J gene TRBJ2-1; possibly TRBD1 for D (5 bases). V lost 1 base and J lost 10, with 14 bases in between. Looked up from germline, CDR1 is LNHNV and CDR2 is YYDKDF (reference sequence). The CDR3 is 14 amino acids. CDR3 amino acids: CATSRGGAAREQFF. The CDR3 DNA reads TGTGCCACCAGCAGAGGGGGCGCAGCAAGGGAGCAGTTCTTC.

This clonotype came up a few times. J is TRBJ1-1 and V is TRBV1; the D call TRBD1 from the table was never checked on the DNA. TRBV1 is assigned pseudogene status. This CDR3 is 14 amino acids long. CDR3: CTSSPPRGGTEAFF. The CDR3 DNA reads TGCACCAGCAGCCCCCCCAGGGGCGGCACTGAAGCTTTCTTT.

This chain uses TRBV20-1 with TRBJ1-1; D unresolved. The length of the CDR3 is 13 residues. The germline V gene has CDR1 DFQATT and CDR2 SNEGSKA (reference sequence). Trimming pared 6 bases from V and 5 bases from J, leaving 16 bases between. The CDR3 bases are TGCAGTGCCCATGGCGGGCTAACAACTGAAGCTTTCTTT. Translating it yields CSAHGGLTTEAFF.

V gene TRBV20-1 combines with J gene TRBJ2-7; TRBD2 matches 7 bases. The CDR3 runs to 16 residues. V shed 2 bases, J shed 2 bases, and the junction held 12 bases outside the gene matches. CDR1 DFQATT and CDR2 SNEGSKA come from the germline V gene (reference sequence). CDR3 amino acids: CSARRDTAGFTYEQYF. Written as DNA, the CDR3 is TGCAGTGCTAGAAGGGATACAGCGGGGTTCACCTACGAGCAGTACTTC.

The chain employs TRBV20-1 and TRBJ2-3; D is perhaps TRBD1 or TRBD2 (6 bases each). The germline gives CDR1 DFQATT, CDR2 SNEGSKA (reference sequence). The CDR3 has 12 amino acids. V lost 6 bases, J lost 4 bases, and 11 bases lay in between. This CDR3 is CSAGGGSDTQYF. CDR3 nucleotides: TGCAGTGCGGGGGGCGGCTCAGATACGCAGTATTTT.

The chain links TRBV19 to TRBJ1-5, with 7 bases aligning to TRBD1. Germline V lookup: CDR1 LNHDA, CDR2 SQIVND (reference sequence). V lost 4 bases to trimming and J lost 2 bases; unmatched junction nucleotides: 2. The CDR3 is 14 amino acids. CDR3 in DNA: TGTGCCAGTAGTACTACAGGGGGCAATCAGCCCCAGCATTTT. Amino acids: CASSTTGGNQPQHF.

V usage is TRBV4-2 and J usage is TRBJ2-5; 12 nucleotides line up with TRBD2. V trimming: 4 bases; J trimming: 1 base; junction bases outside the gene matches: 4. Germline CDR1 is LGHNA and CDR2 is YNFKEQ. The length of the CDR3 is 16 residues. CDR3 nucleotides: TGTGCCAGCAGCCCAGGACTAGCGGGGATCCAAGAGACCCAGTACTTC. This translates into CASSPGLAGIQETQYF.

V and J are TRBV7-9 and TRBJ2-1; 9 positions match TRBD2. This CDR3 is built from 16 residues. With 4 bases clipped from V and 6 bases from J, the junction kept 10 bases outside the gene matches. CDR1 and CDR2 from the germline V gene are SEHNR and FQNEAQ (reference sequence). In DNA, the CDR3 is TGTGCCAGCAGCTCCACTCCACTGGGACTAGCCAATGAGCAGTTCTTC. Protein product: CASSSTPLGLANEQFF.

The chain carries TRBV19 and TRBJ2-7; 10 nucleotides agree with TRBD1. Germline V gene lookup returns CDR1 LNHDA and CDR2 SQIVND (reference sequence). The CDR3 has 15 amino acids. V dropped 6 bases and J dropped 6; count of bases not matched to a gene: 11. DNA for the CDR3: TGTGCCAGTAGCAGACTGACAGGGGGCTGGAGCGAGCAGTACTTC. Its translation is CASSRLTGGWSEQYF.

In this sample, this clonotype turned up a few times. The J gene is TRBJ2-7, the V gene TRBV20-1, with D possibly being TRBD2 (7 bases). V shed 3 bases and J shed 6 bases, with 15 bases lying between them. Germline V gene data show CDR1 as DFQATT and CDR2 as SNEGSKA (reference sequence). This CDR3 is built from 13 residues. DNA of the CDR3: TGCAGTGCTAGCGGTCCGGGGGGCGGCGAGCAGTACTTC. This gives the protein CSASGPGGGEQYF.

This chain uses TRBV24-1 with TRBJ1-2; D gene uncertain. Germline-derived CDR1 and CDR2 are KGHDR and SFDVKD. The CDR3 runs to 13 residues. Trimming removed 3 bases at V and 7 bases at J, with 11 bases between. The CDR3 sequence: CATSDAELFGYTF. In DNA form, the CDR3 reads TGTGCCACCAGTGATGCGGAGCTTTTTGGCTACACCTTC.

In its sample, this clonotype was seen a few times. The chain uses TRBV11-3 and TRBJ1-2, with a tentative D call TRBD1 (6 bases). Germline values: CDR1 SGHNT, CDR2 YENEEA. V lost 5 bases to trimming and J lost 8 bases, with 21 bases between them. The CDR3 sequence is 15 residues long. The CDR3 spells CASSPTGTISQGYTF. The DNA for the CDR3 is TGTGCCAGCAGCCCGACCGGGACAATCAGTCAAGGCTACACCTTC. Based on the CDR3 plus reference TRBV11-3 and TRBJ1-2, the full variable domain is EAGVVQSPRYKIIEKKQPVAFWCNPISGHNTLYWYLQNLGQGPELLIRYENEEAVDDSQLPKDRFSAERLKGVDSTLKIQPAELGDSAVYLCASSPTGTISQGYTFGSGTRLTVV.

The V call is TRBV7-3, the J call TRBJ2-3; either TRBD1 or TRBD2 may supply D (6 bases each). Trimming shortened V by 1 base and J by 5 bases, and 13 bases separated the two germline ends. Germline V gives CDR1 SGHTA, CDR2 FQGTGA. The CDR3 consists of 15 residues. The CDR3 coding sequence is TGTGCCAGCAGCTTAAGGGGGGCTTTAGGAGATACGCAGTATTTT. This codes for CASSLRGALGDTQYF.

The chain joins TRBV20-1 to TRBJ2-7, with 11 bases fitting TRBD2. V shed 5 bases and J 3 bases; nucleotides not matched to a gene: 9. Germline CDR1 and CDR2: DFQATT and SNEGSKA (reference sequence). The CDR3 runs to 15 residues. The CDR3 DNA sequence: TGCAGTGCTCCCCAACTAGCGGGAGATCTCTACGAGCAGTACTTC. Protein sequence: CSAPQLAGDLYEQYF.

The chain employs TRBV30 and TRBJ1-1, with TRBD1 matching over 7 bases. Germline V CDR1 and CDR2: GTSNPN, SVGIG (reference sequence). The CDR3 length is 13 residues. The V gene end was trimmed by 0 bases and the J gene end by 3 bases; junction bases not matched to a gene: 1. DNA of the CDR3: TGTGCCTGGAGTGTACAGGGGTACACTGAAGCTTTCTTT. Its protein product is CAWSVQGYTEAFF.

This clonotype was observed a few times. J is TRBJ1-1 and V is TRBV2; TRBD1 might be the D (5 bases). Germline loops: CDR1 SNHLY, CDR2 FYNNEI. V lost 0 bases to trimming and J lost 5 bases, with 7 bases between them. This CDR3 contains 13 residues. The CDR3 region is CASSEAGGTEAFF. Written as DNA, the CDR3 is TGTGCCAGCAGTGAAGCGGGGGGGACTGAAGCTTTCTTT.

The chain combines TRBV19 with TRBJ1-1, with D perhaps matching TRBD1 (6 bases). V was trimmed by 5 bases and J by 3 bases, leaving 19 bases between them. CDR1 is LNHDA and CDR2 is SQIVND in the germline V gene (reference sequence). The length of the CDR3 is 16 residues. CDR3 sequence: CASSAGRGASDTEAFF. The CDR3 region has the DNA TGTGCCAGTAGTGCAGGGAGGGGGGCCTCTGACACTGAAGCTTTCTTT.

This clonotype turned up a few times. The J gene is TRBJ2-5, the V gene TRBV25-1; D perhaps matches TRBD1 (5 bases). The germline V gene encodes CDR1 MGHDK and CDR2 SYGVNS. V was clipped by 4 bases and J by 2 bases, with 23 bases between them. The CDR3 sequence is 18 residues long. The CDR3 reads CASSGSPLQGIAQETQYF. The DNA for the CDR3 is TGTGCCAGCAGTGGATCCCCCCTGCAGGGCATTGCACAAGAGACCCAGTACTTC.

A few counts support this clonotype. This sequence joins TRBV20-1 and TRBJ2-1; D is uncertain. This CDR3 contains 14 residues. Germline V gives CDR1 DFQATT, CDR2 SNEGSKA (reference sequence). V was trimmed by 6 bases and J by 9 bases, leaving 21 bases between them. CDR3 in amino acids: CSAIPPPLGSEQFF. CDR3 bases: TGCAGTGCAATCCCACCGCCCTTGGGAAGTGAGCAGTTCTTC.

The gene calls are TRBV19 and TRBJ2-1; the match to TRBD1 covers 8 bases. The CDR3 contains 13 residues. V trimming: 8 bases; J trimming: 3 bases; junction bases outside the gene matches: 3. The V gene's germline CDR1 is LNHDA and CDR2 SQIVND (reference sequence). CDR3 in amino acids: CASSDRGYNEQFF. CDR3 DNA sequence: TGTGCCAGTTCAGACAGGGGCTACAATGAGCAGTTCTTC. Using reference TRBV19 and TRBJ2-1 for the parts outside the CDR3, the full variable domain is DGGITQSPKYLFRKEGQNVTLSCEQNLNHDAMYWYRQDPGQGLRLIYYSQIVNDFQKGDIAEGYSVSREKKESFPLTVTSAQKNPTAFYLCASSDRGYNEQFFGPGTRLTVL.

This clonotype was picked up a small number of times. The chain uses TRBV6-5 and TRBJ1-6; D unclear. Germline V gives CDR1 MNHEY, CDR2 SVGAGI. Trimming shortened V by 0 bases and J by 7 bases, and 4 bases separated the two germline ends. CDR3 size: 13 residues. The chain's CDR3 is CASSYSVNSPLHF. In nucleotides, the CDR3 is TGTGCCAGCAGTTACTCCGTGAATTCACCCCTCCACTTT.

This chain links TRBV6-2 or TRBV6-3 with TRBJ2-2; D ambiguous. V was shortened by 0 bases and J by 3 bases, with 14 bases between the two germline ends. The germline V gene has CDR1 MNHEY and CDR2 SVGEGT. The CDR3 has 17 residues. This CDR3 is CASSYSISGLYTGELFF. The CDR3 DNA sequence: TGTGCCAGCAGTTACTCCATCTCGGGCCTATACACCGGGGAGCTGTTTTTT.

The chain couples TRBV28 to TRBJ2-3, with 10 bases matching TRBD1. Germline-derived CDR1 and CDR2 are MDHEN and SYDVKM. The CDR3 runs 15 residues. The V and J ends lost 5 bases and 4 bases, in that order; junction bases with no gene match: 6. The CDR3 nucleotides are TGTGCCAGCAGTCCTGGACAGGGGGTGCCAGATACGCAGTATTTT. As protein: CASSPGQGVPDTQYF.

The CDR3 DNA reads as TGTGCCAGCCACCTGTCGCGGCTGCAAGAGACCCAGTACTTC. Translation: CASHLSRLQETQYF. The rearrangement links TRBV6-1 to TRBJ2-5; the D is unclear. This CDR3 spans 14 amino acids. Per the germline V gene, CDR1 is MNHNS and CDR2 is SASEGT. The V gene lost 8 bases and the J gene lost 2 bases, with 15 bases spanning the gap.